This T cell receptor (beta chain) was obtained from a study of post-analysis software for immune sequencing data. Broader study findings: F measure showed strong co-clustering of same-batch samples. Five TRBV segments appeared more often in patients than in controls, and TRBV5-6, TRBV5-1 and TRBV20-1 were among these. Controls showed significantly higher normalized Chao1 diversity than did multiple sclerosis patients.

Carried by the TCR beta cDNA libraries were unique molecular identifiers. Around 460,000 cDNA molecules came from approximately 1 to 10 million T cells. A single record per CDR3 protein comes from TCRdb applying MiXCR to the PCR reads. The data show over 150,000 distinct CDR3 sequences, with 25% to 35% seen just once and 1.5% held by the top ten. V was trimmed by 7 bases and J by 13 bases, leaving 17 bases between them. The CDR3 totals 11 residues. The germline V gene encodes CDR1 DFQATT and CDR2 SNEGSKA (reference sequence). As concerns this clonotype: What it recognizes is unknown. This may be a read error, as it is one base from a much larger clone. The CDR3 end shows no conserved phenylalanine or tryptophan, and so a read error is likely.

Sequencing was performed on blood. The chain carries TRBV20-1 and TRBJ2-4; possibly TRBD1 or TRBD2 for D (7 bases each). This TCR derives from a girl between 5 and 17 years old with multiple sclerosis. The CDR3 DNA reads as TGCAGTGGGACTCCAGGGGGGGAGCAGTACTTA. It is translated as CSGTPGGEQYL.